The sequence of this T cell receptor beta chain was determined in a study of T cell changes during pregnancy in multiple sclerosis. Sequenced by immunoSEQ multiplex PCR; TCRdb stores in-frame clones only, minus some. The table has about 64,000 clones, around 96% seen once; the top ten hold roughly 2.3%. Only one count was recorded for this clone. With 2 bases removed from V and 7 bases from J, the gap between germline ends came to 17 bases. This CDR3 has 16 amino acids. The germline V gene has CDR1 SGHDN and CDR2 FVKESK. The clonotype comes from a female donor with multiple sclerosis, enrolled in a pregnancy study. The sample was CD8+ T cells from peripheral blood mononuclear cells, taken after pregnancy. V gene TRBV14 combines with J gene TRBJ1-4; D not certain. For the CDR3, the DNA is TGTGCCAGCAGCCAATATTCGGACTCCACCTCTGAAAAACTGTTTTTT. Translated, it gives CASSQYSDSTSEKLFF. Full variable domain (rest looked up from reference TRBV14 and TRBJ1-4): EAGVTQFPSHSVIEKGQTVTLRCDPISGHDNLYWYRRVMGKEIKFLLHFVKESKQDESGMPNNRFLAERTGGTYSTLKVQPAELEDSGVYFCASSQYSDSTSEKLFFGSGTQLSVL.